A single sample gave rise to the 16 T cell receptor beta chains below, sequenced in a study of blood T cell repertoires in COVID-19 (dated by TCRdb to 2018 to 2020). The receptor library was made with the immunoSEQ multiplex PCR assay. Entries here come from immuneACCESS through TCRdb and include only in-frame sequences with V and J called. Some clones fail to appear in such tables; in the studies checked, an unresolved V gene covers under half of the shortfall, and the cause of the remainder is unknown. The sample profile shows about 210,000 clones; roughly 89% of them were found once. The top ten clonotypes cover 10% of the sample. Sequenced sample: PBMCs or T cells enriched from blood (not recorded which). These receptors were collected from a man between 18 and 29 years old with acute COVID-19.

In nucleotides, the CDR3 is TGTGCCACCAGCGGGGAGAGGAGCACTGAAGCTTTCTTT. Protein: CATSGERSTEAFF. The chain has TRBV15 and TRBJ1-1; D gene unclear. Per germline, CDR1 LNHNV and CDR2 YYDKDF (reference sequence). The CDR3 sequence is 13 residues long. V gave up 5 bases and J gave up 4 bases, with 11 bases separating them.

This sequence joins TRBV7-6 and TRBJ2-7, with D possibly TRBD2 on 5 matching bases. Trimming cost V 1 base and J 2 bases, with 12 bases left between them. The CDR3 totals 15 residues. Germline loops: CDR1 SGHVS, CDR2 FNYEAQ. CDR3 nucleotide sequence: TGTGCCAGCAGCTTAGGGGCAGCTAGCACCTACGAGCAGTACTTC. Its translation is CASSLGAASTYEQYF.

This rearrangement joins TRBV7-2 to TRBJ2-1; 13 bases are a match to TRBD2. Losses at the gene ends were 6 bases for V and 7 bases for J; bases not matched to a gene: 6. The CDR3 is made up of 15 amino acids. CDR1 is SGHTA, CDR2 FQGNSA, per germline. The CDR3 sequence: CASRRGLAGVNEQFF. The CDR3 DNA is TGTGCCAGCAGGAGAGGACTAGCGGGAGTGAATGAGCAGTTCTTC.

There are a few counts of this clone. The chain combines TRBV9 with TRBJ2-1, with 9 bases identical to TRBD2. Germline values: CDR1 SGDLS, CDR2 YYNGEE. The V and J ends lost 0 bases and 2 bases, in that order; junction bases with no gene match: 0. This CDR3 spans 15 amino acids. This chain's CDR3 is CASSVGGRAYNEQFF. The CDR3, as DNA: TGTGCCAGCAGCGTAGGCGGGAGGGCCTACAATGAGCAGTTCTTC.

This CDR3 reads CASSQRAGAPTDTQYF. For the CDR3, the DNA is TGCGCCAGCAGCCAAAGAGCGGGGGCACCCACAGATACGCAGTATTTT. The V and J genes are TRBV4-3 and TRBJ2-3; 8 nucleotides match TRBD2. V was pared by 2 bases and J by 2 bases, with 6 bases of the junction left unmatched. The CDR3 sequence is 16 residues long. Germline CDR1 and CDR2: LGHNA and YSLEER.

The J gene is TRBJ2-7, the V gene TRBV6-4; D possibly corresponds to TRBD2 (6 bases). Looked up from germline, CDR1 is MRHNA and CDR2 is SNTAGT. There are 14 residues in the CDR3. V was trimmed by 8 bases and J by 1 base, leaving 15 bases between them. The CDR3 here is CASGPRGSSYEQYF. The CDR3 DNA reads TGTGCCAGCGGACCCCGGGGGAGTTCCTACGAGCAGTACTTC.

CDR3 DNA sequence: TGTGCCAGCAGCCGGGGACTAGCGGGACGCTACGAGCAGTACTTC. Translated, it gives CASSRGLAGRYEQYF. V gene TRBV11-3 combines with J gene TRBJ2-7, with TRBD2 identical over 13 bases. After removal of 5 bases from V and 3 bases from J, the junction contained 4 bases not matched to a gene. Germline V gene lookup returns CDR1 SGHNT and CDR2 YENEEA. The CDR3 sequence is 15 residues long.

CDR3 region: CASSQPGQGRKGNSPLHF. The CDR3 bases are TGCGCCAGCAGCCAGCCGGGACAGGGTCGTAAAGGTAATTCACCCCTCCACTTT. The chain employs TRBV4-3 and TRBJ1-6, with 9 positions matching TRBD1. Per germline, CDR1 LGHNA and CDR2 YSLEER. This CDR3 has 18 amino acids. The J segment lost 6 bases and the V segment lost 3 bases, leaving 12 bases of the junction unmatched.

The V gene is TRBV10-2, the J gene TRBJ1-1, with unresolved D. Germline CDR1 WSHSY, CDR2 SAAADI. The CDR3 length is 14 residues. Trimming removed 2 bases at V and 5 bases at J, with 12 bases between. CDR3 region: CASSETGSETEAFF. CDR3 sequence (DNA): TGCGCCAGCAGTGAGACGGGTTCAGAAACTGAAGCTTTCTTT.

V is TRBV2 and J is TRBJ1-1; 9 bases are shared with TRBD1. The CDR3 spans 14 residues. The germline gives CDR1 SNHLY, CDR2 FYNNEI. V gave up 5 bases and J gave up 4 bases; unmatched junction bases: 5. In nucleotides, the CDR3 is TGTGCCAGCAGTTGGGACAGGGCGCCCACTGAAGCTTTCTTT. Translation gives CASSWDRAPTEAFF.

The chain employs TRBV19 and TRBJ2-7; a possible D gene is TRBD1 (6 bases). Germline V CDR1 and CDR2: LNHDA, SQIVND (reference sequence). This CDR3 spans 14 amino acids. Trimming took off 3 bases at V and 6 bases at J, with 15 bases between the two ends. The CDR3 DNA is TGTGCCAGTAGTATTGGCCAGGGGCTGTCCGAGCAGTACTTC. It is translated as CASSIGQGLSEQYF. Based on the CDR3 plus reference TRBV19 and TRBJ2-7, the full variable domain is DGGITQSPKYLFRKEGQNVTLSCEQNLNHDAMYWYRQDPGQGLRLIYYSQIVNDFQKGDIAEGYSVSREKKESFPLTVTSAQKNPTAFYLCASSIGQGLSEQYFGPGTRLTVT.

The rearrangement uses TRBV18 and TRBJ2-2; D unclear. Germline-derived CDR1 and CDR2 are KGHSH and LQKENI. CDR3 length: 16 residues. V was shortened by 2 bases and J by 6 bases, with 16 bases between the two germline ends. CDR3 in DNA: TGTGCCAGCTCACCAGTGTCCCCAAGCGACTCCGGGGAGCTGTTTTTT. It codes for CASSPVSPSDSGELFF.

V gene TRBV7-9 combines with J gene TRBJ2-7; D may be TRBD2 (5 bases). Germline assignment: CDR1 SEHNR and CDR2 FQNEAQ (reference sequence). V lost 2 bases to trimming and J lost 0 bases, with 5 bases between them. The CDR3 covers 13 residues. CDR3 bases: TGTGCCAGCAGCTTACGGGACTCCTACGAGCAGTACTTC. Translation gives CASSLRDSYEQYF.

As DNA, the CDR3 is TGTGCCAGCAGCTTGGATACAGTTGAAGCTTTCTTT. Protein: CASSLDTVEAFF. This sequence joins TRBV5-4 and TRBJ1-1; D gene ambiguous. Looked up from germline, CDR1 is SGHNT and CDR2 is YYREEE (reference sequence). V was shortened by 0 bases and J by 7 bases, with 7 bases between the two germline ends. The CDR3 has 12 residues.

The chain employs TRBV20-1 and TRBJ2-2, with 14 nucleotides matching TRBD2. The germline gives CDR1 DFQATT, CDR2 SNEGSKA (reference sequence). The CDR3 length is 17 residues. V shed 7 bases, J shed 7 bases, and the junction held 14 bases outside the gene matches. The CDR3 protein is CSVSTGTSGSGGGELFF. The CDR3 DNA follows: TGCAGTGTTAGTACCGGGACTAGCGGGAGTGGAGGCGGGGAGCTGTTTTTT.

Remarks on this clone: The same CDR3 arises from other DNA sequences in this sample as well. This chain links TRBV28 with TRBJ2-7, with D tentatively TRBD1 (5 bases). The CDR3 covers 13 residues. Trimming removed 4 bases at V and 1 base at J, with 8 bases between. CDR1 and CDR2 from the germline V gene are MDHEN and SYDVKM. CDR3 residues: CASSYSGSYEQYF. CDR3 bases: TGTGCCAGCAGTTACTCAGGGTCCTACGAGCAGTACTTC.